This TCR beta chain was captured by sequencing in a study of cytomegalovirus exposure and HLA in healthy donors. Whole-study findings and limits: Researchers reported in a later analysis that common viral pathogens appeared linked to several top clusters. Per a later analysis, HLA-associated TCR beta chains showed more clonal expansion than other, equally common TCR beta chains.

With regard to this clone: As yet, its antigen is unknown.

It was with 60 Vbeta and 13 Jbeta primers that the PCR ran. Profiled with immunoSEQ multiplex PCR; TCRdb holds only in-frame clones, not every one. The table records roughly 100,000 clones, around 67% of them present only once. V lost 2 bases, J lost 2 bases, and 5 bases stayed unmatched. The CDR3 is made up of 15 amino acids. Germline loops: CDR1 SGHRS, CDR2 YFSETQ. The sequence derives from a woman aged 50 to 60 in good health and CMV-seronegative. Sample: PBMCs. J is TRBJ2-5 and V is TRBV5-1, with 8 bases aligning to TRBD1. This chain's CDR3 is CASSFTGGRQETQYF. CDR3 sequence (DNA): TGCGCCAGCAGCTTTACAGGGGGGAGGCAAGAGACCCAGTACTTC. The full variable domain, its missing parts supplied by reference TRBV5-1 and TRBJ2-5, is KAGVTQTPRYLIKTRGQQVTLSCSPISGHRSVSWYQQTPGQGLQFLFEYFSETQRNKGNFPGRFSGRQFSNSRSEMNVSTLELGDSALYLCASSFTGGRQETQYFGPGTRLLVL.